One and the same sample provided the 18 T cell receptor beta chains below, sequenced in a study of blood T cell repertoires in COVID-19 (dated by TCRdb to the early 2020s). To prepare the library, the immunoSEQ multiplex PCR assay was applied. TCRdb took this table from immuneACCESS and kept in-frame rearrangements with V and J called. Such tables lack part of the clones; where checked against another copy, unresolved V genes explain under half of the gap, and the rest is unexplained. The sample table lists about 210,000 clones, roughly four fifths of them with a count of one. The top ten clones comprise approximately 12% of the sample. The material sequenced was peripheral blood. The receptor source for this set is a woman aged 40 to 55 with acute or convalescent COVID-19.

The rearrangement links TRBV24-1 to TRBJ2-5; unclear D gene. Germline V CDR1 and CDR2: KGHDR, SFDVKD. The CDR3 sequence is 12 residues long. The V end lost 5 bases, the J end lost 4 bases, and 7 bases lay between the germline ends. The CDR3 sequence is CATSVSGETQYF. The CDR3 bases are TGTGCCACCAGTGTTTCGGGAGAGACCCAGTACTTC.

The chain couples TRBV29-1 to TRBJ2-5; D is uncertain. The CDR3 runs to 12 residues. Germline lookup yields CDR1 SQVTM and CDR2 ANQGSEA. The CDR3 protein is CSYEASPETQYF. Here the CDR3 DNA reads TGCAGTTACGAGGCGAGTCCTGAGACCCAGTACTTC.

The rearrangement uses TRBV7-8 and TRBJ1-2; D not certain. The V end lost 2 bases, the J end lost 2 bases, and 15 bases lay between the germline ends. This CDR3 contains 16 residues. The germline CDR1 and CDR2 sequences are SGHVS and FQNEAQ. For the CDR3, the DNA is TGTGCCAGCAGCTTAAGAATTCAGGAAAGAAACTATGGCTACACCTTC. As protein: CASSLRIQERNYGYTF.

The chain joins TRBV21-1 to TRBJ2-7; the D call of TRBD1 is as the table states it, not checked on the DNA. TRBV21-1 is recorded as a pseudogene. The CDR3 spans 14 residues. In DNA, the CDR3 is TGTGCCAGCAGCAGAGGGGAACAGGGGTACGAGCAGTACTTC. Translating gives CASSRGEQGYEQYF.

The chain carries TRBV19 and TRBJ2-1; TRBD2 is a possible D gene (5 bases). V was cut by 10 bases and J by 2 bases, with 18 bases left in between. From germline, CDR1 is LNHDA and CDR2 SQIVND (reference sequence). The CDR3 has 15 residues. CDR3 in DNA: TGTGCCACCTCCATCCATCGGGGAACCTACAATGAGCAGTTCTTC. Amino acids: CATSIHRGTYNEQFF.

CDR3 amino acids: CASSLGPSARYGYTF. Here the CDR3 DNA reads TGTGCCAGCAGCTTGGGCCCGAGCGCCCGGTATGGCTACACCTTC. The chain couples TRBV5-6 to TRBJ1-2, with D uncertain. This CDR3 is built from 15 residues. Germline V CDR1 and CDR2: SGHDT, YYEEEE. The V gene lost 0 bases and the J gene lost 5 bases, with 14 bases spanning the gap.

The chain uses TRBV19 and TRBJ1-5; 8 bases align to TRBD1. Germline assignment: CDR1 LNHDA and CDR2 SQIVND (reference sequence). This CDR3 region has 15 residues. The V gene end was trimmed by 3 bases and the J gene end by 3 bases; junction bases not matched to a gene: 4. The CDR3 DNA follows: TGTGCCAGTAGTATCTTGACAGGGGTCAATCAGCCCCAGCATTTT. It specifies CASSILTGVNQPQHF.

The chain has TRBV9 and TRBJ2-3, with 8 positions matching TRBD2. Germline V CDR1 and CDR2: SGDLS, YYNGEE. The CDR3 is made up of 16 amino acids. Germline trimming cut 2 bases from V and 0 bases from J; bases unmatched to any gene: 5. CDR3 in amino acids: CASSVGLASSTDTQYF. The CDR3 nucleotides read TGTGCCAGCAGCGTTGGACTAGCCTCTAGCACAGATACGCAGTATTTT.

This clone was counted only a few times. J is TRBJ2-6 and V is TRBV5-1, with 7 bases matching TRBD1. CDR1 is SGHRS, CDR2 YFSETQ, per germline. V lost 1 base, J lost 0 bases, and 4 bases stayed unmatched. The CDR3 totals 17 residues. The chain's CDR3 is CASSLMTGSSGANVLTF. The CDR3 DNA sequence: TGCGCCAGCAGCTTGATGACAGGGAGCTCTGGGGCCAACGTCCTGACTTTC.

V and J are TRBV27 and TRBJ1-2; 8 nucleotides align to TRBD1. This CDR3 contains 13 residues. V trimming: 6 bases; J trimming: 7 bases; junction bases outside the gene matches: 7. Germline V lookup: CDR1 MNHEY, CDR2 SMNVEV (reference sequence). The CDR3, as DNA: TGTGCCAGCAGGGAACTTACAGGGGGTGGCTACACCTTC. Its protein is CASRELTGGGYTF.

The gene calls are TRBV4-3 and TRBJ2-3, with 11 bases identical to TRBD2. Trimming at V came to 3 bases and at J to 2 bases, leaving 4 bases not matched to a gene. Germline CDR1 LGHNA, CDR2 YSLEER. This CDR3 contains 16 residues. The CDR3 sequence is CASSHGTSGFTDTQYF. The CDR3 nucleotides read TGCGCCAGCAGCCACGGGACTAGCGGTTTCACAGATACGCAGTATTTT.

The chain has TRBV14 and TRBJ1-6, with 11 bases that match TRBD1. This CDR3 is built from 16 residues. Per germline, CDR1 SGHDN and CDR2 FVKESK. V gave up 1 base and J gave up 10 bases; unmatched junction bases: 6. CDR3 in DNA: TGTGCCAGCAGCCAAGGGACCGGGACAGGGGGATCACCCCTCCACTTT. Its protein product is CASSQGTGTGGSPLHF.

The genes are TRBV7-9 and TRBJ2-7; the D gene is possibly TRBD2 (5 bases). Germline lookup yields CDR1 SEHNR and CDR2 FQNEAQ (reference sequence). V was cut by 6 bases and J by 3 bases, with 18 bases left in between. CDR3 length: 15 amino acids. As DNA, the CDR3 is TGTGCCAGCAGTTGGAAAGAGGAGGCCCTCTACGAGCAGTACTTC. It is translated as CASSWKEEALYEQYF.

J is TRBJ2-7 and V is TRBV14; a weak D match, TRBD2 (6 bases). The V end was cut by 4 bases, the J end by 5 bases, with 12 bases between. This CDR3 region has 13 residues. Germline V CDR1 and CDR2: SGHDN, FVKESK. As DNA, the CDR3 is TGTGCCAGCAGCCTCCGTGGCGGGGACGAGCAGTACTTC. Protein sequence: CASSLRGGDEQYF.

The CDR3 protein is CASSIDLGLVPGELFF. CDR3 in DNA: TGTGCCAGTAGTATAGATCTGGGACTAGTCCCCGGGGAGCTGTTTTTT. The chain joins TRBV19 to TRBJ2-2, with TRBD2 matching 8 bases. The CDR3 sequence is 16 residues long. J was trimmed by 6 bases and V by 0 bases; bases with no gene match: 6. CDR1 LNHDA and CDR2 SQIVND come from the germline V gene (reference sequence).

As regards this clone: Other DNA sequences from this sample encode an identical CDR3 as well. The CDR3 sequence is CASSSREDYGYTF. The CDR3 DNA reads TGTGCCAGCAGCTCCAGGGAGGACTATGGCTACACCTTC. The chain links TRBV7-6 to TRBJ1-2; D may be TRBD1 (5 bases). The germline gives CDR1 SGHVS, CDR2 FNYEAQ. The CDR3 is made up of 13 amino acids. Trimming stripped 4 bases from V and 3 bases from J, with 9 bases between.

This clone was picked up a small number of times. This chain joins TRBV2 and TRBJ2-7; 11 nucleotides agree with TRBD1. Looked up from germline, CDR1 is SNHLY and CDR2 is FYNNEI. J was trimmed by 5 bases and V by 6 bases; bases with no gene match: 3. The CDR3 loop spans 13 amino acids. CDR3 residues: CASSRTGGHEQYF. The CDR3 nucleotides are TGTGCCAGCAGCCGGACAGGGGGCCACGAGCAGTACTTC.

This rearrangement joins TRBV9 to TRBJ1-3; 9 bases line up with TRBD1. With V trimmed by 3 bases and J by 0 bases, 10 bases remained unmatched. From germline, CDR1 is SGDLS and CDR2 YYNGEE. The CDR3 runs to 18 residues. CDR3 sequence reads: CASSGYRGPLSSGNTIYF. The CDR3 DNA is TGTGCCAGCAGCGGGTACAGGGGGCCCTTAAGCTCTGGAAACACCATATATTTT.